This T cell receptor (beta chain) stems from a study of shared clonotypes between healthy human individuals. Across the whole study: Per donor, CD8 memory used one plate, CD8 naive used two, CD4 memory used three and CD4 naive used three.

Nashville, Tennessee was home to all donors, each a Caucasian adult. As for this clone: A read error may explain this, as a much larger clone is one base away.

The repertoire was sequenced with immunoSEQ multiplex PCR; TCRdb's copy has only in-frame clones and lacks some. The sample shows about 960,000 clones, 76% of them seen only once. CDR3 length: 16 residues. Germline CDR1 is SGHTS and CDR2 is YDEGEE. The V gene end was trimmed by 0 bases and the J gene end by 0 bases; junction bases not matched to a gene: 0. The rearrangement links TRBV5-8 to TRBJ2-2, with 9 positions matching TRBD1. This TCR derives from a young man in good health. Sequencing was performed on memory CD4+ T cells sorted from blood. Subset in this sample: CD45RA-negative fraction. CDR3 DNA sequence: TGTGCCAGCAGCTTGGGACAGGGGGCGAACACCGGGGAGCTGTTTTTT. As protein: CASSLGQGANTGELFF.